What follows are 31 T cell receptor beta chains derived from one specimen sequenced in a study of human T cells and chemical hapten exposure. TCRdb recomputed calls from the RACE reads with MiXCR, one row per CDR3 protein. The repertoire holds some 53,000 distinct CDR3 sequences, 8% to 13% seen once, with about 2% in the top ten. As to time point: patch test 1, 2 weeks after DPC sensitization. The treatment is: therapeutic diphenylcyclopropenone sensitization with weekly scalp DPC. Whole blood, unfractionated, served as the material for total RNA extraction. The material sequenced was whole blood, taken in connection with sensitization to the hapten diphenylcyclopropenone (DPC). These receptors all come from a middle-aged woman with alopecia areata. Some clones in this sample may be carry-over from other donors' samples.

This clonotype appeared many times. The DNA for the CDR3 is TGTGCCAGCTCAAAAGACCGGGACAGAGAGTACTTC. Protein sequence: CASSKDRDREYF. V usage is TRBV18 and J usage is TRBJ2-7, with 7 bases matching TRBD1. CDR3 length: 12 residues. Per germline, CDR1 KGHSH and CDR2 LQKENI. Unmatched junction bases numbered 9, after V lost 5 bases and J lost 11 bases.

Concerning this clonotype: A read error may be the cause here, since a much bigger clone is one base away. V usage is TRBV10-3 and J usage is TRBJ2-5, with 7 bases that match TRBD1. The CDR3 is made up of 14 amino acids. Germline CDR1 and CDR2: ENHRY and SYGVKD. The CDR3 loop reads CAVSRTGQVETQYF. The CDR3, as DNA: TGTGCCGTCAGTAGGACAGGTCAGGTGGAGACCCAGTACTTC.

This clonotype occurred many times. V gene TRBV27 combines with J gene TRBJ2-7; 7 bases match TRBD2. CDR1 is MNHEY and CDR2 is SMNVEV in the germline V gene (reference sequence). V trimming: 6 bases; J trimming: 6 bases; junction bases outside the gene matches: 14. The CDR3 is 15 amino acids. Here the CDR3 DNA reads TGTGCCAGCAGCAAGGGAGGGAACCGCGTCGCCGAGCAGTACTTC. Its protein product is CASSKGGNRVAEQYF.

With regard to this clonotype: Being one base from a much bigger clone, this may be a read error. This rearrangement joins TRBV7-6 to TRBJ2-1; no clear D. The CDR3 consists of 13 residues. The germline V gene encodes CDR1 SGHVS and CDR2 FNYEAQ. The CDR3 nucleotides read TGTGTCAGCAGCTTAGTTGCTTTCCGTGAGCAGTTCTTC. Translation gives CVSSLVAFREQFF. Drawing the rest from reference TRBV7-6 and TRBJ2-1, the complete variable domain is GAGVSQSPRYKVTKRGQDVALRCDPISGHVSLYWYRQALGQGPEFLTYFNYEAQQDKSGLPNDRFSAERPEGSISTLTIQRTEQRDSAMYRCVSSLVAFREQFFGPGTRLTVL.

In the case of this clonotype: A much larger clone lies a single base off, so this may be a read error. The rearrangement joins TRBV5-1 to TRBJ2-7; D is ambiguous. V dropped 0 bases and J dropped 0 bases, with 16 bases sitting between them. Looked up from germline, CDR1 is SGHRS and CDR2 is YFSETQ. The CDR3 totals 17 residues. CDR3: CASSLDPEIESSYEQYF. CDR3 coding DNA: TGCGCCAGCAGCTTGGATCCGGAGATCGAGAGCTCCTACGAGCAGTACTTC. The full variable domain, rest sourced from reference TRBV5-1 and TRBJ2-7, is KAGVTQTPRYLIKTRGQQVTLSCSPISGHRSVSWYQQTPGQGLQFLFEYFSETQRNKGNFPGRFSGRQFSNSRSEMNVSTLELGDSALYLCASSLDPEIESSYEQYFGPGTRLTVT.

The rearrangement joins TRBV29-1 to TRBJ1-1, with 8 bases identical to TRBD1. The J segment lost 4 bases and the V segment lost 1 base, leaving 2 bases of the junction unmatched. The CDR3 sequence is 13 residues long. Looked up from germline, CDR1 is SQVTM and CDR2 is ANQGSEA. The CDR3 DNA follows: TGCAGCGTTGAAGTTACAGGGGGCACTGAAGCTTTCTTT. Protein product: CSVEVTGGTEAFF.

This clonotype came up many times. This chain uses TRBV24-1 with TRBJ2-2; D is undetermined. V gave up 5 bases and J gave up 1 base, with 10 bases separating them. This CDR3 spans 15 amino acids. Looked up from germline, CDR1 is KGHDR and CDR2 is SFDVKD. CDR3 sequence (DNA): TGTGCCACCAGTGTTGTTGGGCAGAACACCGGGGAGCTGTTTTTT. It yields the protein CATSVVGQNTGELFF.

This clonotype was found many times. V is TRBV9 and J is TRBJ2-3; D is unresolved. The germline V gene has CDR1 SGDLS and CDR2 YYNGEE. The V end was cut by 0 bases, the J end by 2 bases, with 10 bases between. This CDR3 is 15 amino acids long. The CDR3 here is CASSVGRSLTDTQYF. The CDR3 DNA reads TGTGCCAGCAGCGTAGGACGTAGCCTCACAGATACGCAGTATTTT. The variable domain in full, completed from reference TRBV9 and TRBJ2-3, reads DSGVTQTPKHLITATGQRVTLRCSPRSGDLSVYWYQQSLDQGLQFLIQYYNGEERAKGNILERFSAQQFPDLHSELNLSSLELGDSALYFCASSVGRSLTDTQYFGPGTRLTVL.

Remarks on this clonotype: At one end the junction does not follow the germline gene, possibly because of a read error. The rearrangement joins TRBV18 to TRBJ2-7; D is tentatively TRBD1 or TRBD2 (5 bases each). The CDR3 is 15 residues long. Germline V gene sequence: CDR1 KGHSH, CDR2 LQKENI. In nucleotides, the CDR3 is TGTGTCAGCTCACCATCCGCCGGGACGGCTACCGAGCAGTACTTC. Translation gives CVSSPSAGTATEQYF.

This clonotype was observed at least ten times. V usage is TRBV6-2 or TRBV6-3 and J usage is TRBJ2-3; D is perhaps TRBD1 (6 bases). V was clipped by 4 bases and J by 0 bases, with 8 bases between them. CDR1 is MNHEY, CDR2 SVGEGT, per germline. The CDR3 runs 14 residues. The chain's CDR3 is CASSFQGSTDTQYF. CDR3 nucleotides: TGTGCCAGCAGTTTCCAGGGGAGCACAGATACGCAGTATTTT.

At least ten counts were recorded for this clonotype. The V call is TRBV18, the J call TRBJ1-4; D is perhaps TRBD1 (5 bases). The V gene lost 0 bases and the J gene lost 4 bases, with 12 bases spanning the gap. There are 16 residues in the CDR3. Germline loops: CDR1 KGHSH, CDR2 LQKENI. The CDR3 coding sequence is TGTGCCAGCTCACCACCAGAAGACAGATTTAATGAAAAACTGTTTTTT. It yields the protein CASSPPEDRFNEKLFF.

The gene calls are TRBV3-1 and TRBJ1-2, with D perhaps TRBD1 (6 bases). Trimming pared 4 bases from V and 14 bases from J, leaving 17 bases between. Germline V CDR1 and CDR2: LGHDT, YNNKEL (reference sequence). The CDR3 is 12 residues long. CDR3 coding DNA: TGTGCCAGCAGCCCAGGTCGGGACACTTGGACCTTC. As protein: CASSPGRDTWTF.

Comments on this clonotype: A much larger clone lies a single base off, so this may be a read error. The CDR3 protein is CVSSRGLAGTNEQFF. CDR3 bases: TGTGTCAGCAGCCGCGGGCTAGCGGGGACCAATGAGCAGTTCTTC. The chain employs TRBV7-2 and TRBJ2-1; 9 nucleotides match TRBD2. Germline V gene sequence: CDR1 SGHTA, CDR2 FQGNSA. CDR3 length equals 15 residues.

Ten or more counts support this clonotype. The V gene is TRBV2, the J gene TRBJ2-6; D unresolved. Trimming left V 0 bases short and J 3 bases short, with 6 bases between. CDR1 and CDR2 from the germline V gene are SNHLY and FYNNEI. This CDR3 spans 15 amino acids. CDR3 DNA sequence: TGTGCCAGCAGTGAAGCCGAACGTGGGGCCAACGTCCTGACTTTC. Its protein is CASSEAERGANVLTF.

The V and J genes are TRBV24-1 and TRBJ2-6, with D possibly matching TRBD1 (5 bases). Trimming stripped 5 bases from V and 3 bases from J, with 13 bases between. The CDR3 has 16 amino acids. Germline lookup yields CDR1 KGHDR and CDR2 SFDVKD. CDR3 sequence reads: CATSVPQGNGANVLTF. As DNA, the CDR3 is TGTGCCACCAGTGTCCCTCAGGGTAATGGGGCCAACGTCCTGACTTTC.

This clonotype was seen repeatedly, ten times or more. The chain links TRBV24-1 to TRBJ1-2; no clear D gene. Germline V gene data show CDR1 as KGHDR and CDR2 as SFDVKD. The CDR3 has 14 residues. V gave up 1 base and J gave up 2 bases, with 7 bases separating them. CDR3 coding DNA: TGTGCCACCAGTGATTTTCGGCAGAACTATGGCTACACCTTC. Amino acid sequence: CATSDFRQNYGYTF.

The chain uses TRBV6-2 or TRBV6-3 and TRBJ1-1; TRBD1 is a possible D gene (6 bases). Trimming left V 6 bases short and J 4 bases short, with 12 bases between. CDR3 length: 13 amino acids. The germline gives CDR1 MNHEY, CDR2 SVGEGT. CDR3 sequence reads: CASRTGRSTEAFF. CDR3 sequence (DNA): TGTGCCAGCAGGACAGGTCGGTCCACTGAAGCTTTCTTT.

Many counts were recorded for this clonotype. This chain connects TRBV10-3 to TRBJ2-1; 9 bases are a match to TRBD2. V gave up 4 bases and J gave up 0 bases; unmatched junction bases: 7. The CDR3 loop spans 17 amino acids. The germline gives CDR1 ENHRY, CDR2 SYGVKD. The CDR3 region is CAISGRLAESSYNEQFF. CDR3 bases: TGTGCCATCAGTGGGCGACTAGCGGAGAGCTCCTACAATGAGCAGTTCTTC.

This clonotype was seen ten or more times. The chain employs TRBV9 and TRBJ2-1, with unresolved D. The length of the CDR3 is 16 residues. The V and J ends lost 0 bases and 0 bases respectively, with 10 bases between them. CDR1 and CDR2 from the germline V gene are SGDLS and YYNGEE. CDR3: CASSVGLESSYNEQFF. CDR3 in DNA: TGTGCCAGCAGCGTAGGGCTAGAGAGCTCCTACAATGAGCAGTTCTTC.

The chain joins TRBV28 to TRBJ1-4; 8 bases fit TRBD1. From germline, CDR1 is MDHEN and CDR2 SYDVKM. The length of the CDR3 is 15 residues. Trimming at V came to 5 bases and at J to 8 bases, leaving 10 bases not matched to a gene. CDR3 DNA sequence: TGTGCCAGCAGTCTCCCGACAGGGGTCGGGGAAAAACTGTTTTTT. It is translated as CASSLPTGVGEKLFF. Drawing the rest from reference TRBV28 and TRBJ1-4, the complete variable domain is DVKVTQSSRYLVKRTGEKVFLECVQDMDHENMFWYRQDPGLGLRLIYFSYDVKMKEKGDIPEGYSVSREKKERFSLILESASTNQTSMYLCASSLPTGVGEKLFFGSGTQLSVL.

This chain connects TRBV28 to TRBJ2-3, with a tentative D call TRBD1 (5 bases). CDR1 is MDHEN, CDR2 SYDVKM, per germline. The V end lost 5 bases, the J end lost 2 bases, and 14 bases lay between the germline ends. The CDR3 length is 15 residues. The CDR3, as DNA: TGTGCCAGCAGTATTTGGACACGAGACACAGATACGCAGTATTTT. It is translated as CASSIWTRDTDTQYF.

The chain uses TRBV4-1 and TRBJ1-4; TRBD1 matches at 7 bases. Losses at the gene ends were 4 bases for V and 7 bases for J; bases not matched to a gene: 3. This CDR3 is built from 13 residues. Germline V gene data show CDR1 as MGHRA and CDR2 as YSYEKL. The CDR3 DNA reads TGCGCCAGCAGCCGAGGGGGCGTTGAAAAACTGTTTTTT. It specifies CASSRGGVEKLFF.

This clonotype was counted ten times or more. The rearrangement joins TRBV29-1 to TRBJ1-1, with D unresolved. CDR1 is SQVTM and CDR2 is ANQGSEA in the germline V gene. V lost 4 bases and J lost 1, with 7 bases in between. CDR3 length equals 12 residues. The CDR3 DNA sequence: TGCAGCGTTGGACAATCGAACACTGAAGCTTTCTTT. As protein: CSVGQSNTEAFF.

This clonotype was counted many times. This rearrangement joins TRBV7-9 to TRBJ2-3; D call uncertain. Germline V gene sequence: CDR1 SEHNR, CDR2 FQNEAQ (reference sequence). This CDR3 region has 15 residues. V lost 7 bases, J lost 2 bases, and 16 bases lay in between. The CDR3 DNA reads as TGTGCCAGCACATCCTGGAAGGTCGCCACAGATACGCAGTATTTT. Its translation: CASTSWKVATDTQYF.

The genes are TRBV7-9 and TRBJ1-1; D is ambiguous. Trimming removed 5 bases from V and 6 bases from J, with 13 bases in between. The CDR3 totals 13 residues. The V gene's germline CDR1 is SEHNR and CDR2 FQNEAQ (reference sequence). The CDR3: CASSPVGAPEAFF. In nucleotides, the CDR3 is TGTGCCAGCAGCCCCGTAGGAGCCCCTGAAGCTTTCTTT.

This clonotype came up many times. The V gene is TRBV12-3 or TRBV12-4, the J gene TRBJ2-7; 9 positions agree with TRBD1. J was trimmed by 5 bases and V by 4 bases; bases with no gene match: 9. The CDR3 covers 15 residues. Here the CDR3 DNA reads TGTGCCAGCAGTTCCCCCGGGACAGGGCACGACGAGCAGTACTTC. Protein sequence: CASSSPGTGHDEQYF.

V gene TRBV28 combines with J gene TRBJ2-7; weak D call: TRBD1 (6 bases). V lost 4 bases and J lost 4, with 8 bases in between. CDR1 is MDHEN, CDR2 SYDVKM, per germline. The CDR3 runs 12 residues. The CDR3 loop reads CASSWGHYEQYF. As DNA, the CDR3 is TGTGCCAGCAGTTGGGGACATTACGAGCAGTACTTC.

This clonotype was recorded many times. The rearrangement joins TRBV7-6 to TRBJ1-6, with D perhaps TRBD1 (6 bases). Per germline, CDR1 SGHVS and CDR2 FNYEAQ. V was shortened by 1 base and J by 9 bases, with 13 bases between the two germline ends. This CDR3 contains 15 residues. CDR3 amino acids: CASSLEGQGSSPLHF. Here the CDR3 DNA reads TGTGCCAGCAGCTTAGAGGGGCAGGGGTCTTCACCCCTCCACTTT.

This clonotype was picked up many times. The chain links TRBV2 to TRBJ1-5, with D maybe TRBD1 (5 bases). CDR3 length: 15 residues. Germline assignment: CDR1 SNHLY and CDR2 FYNNEI. Between the trimmed V and J ends, which lost 7 bases and 0 bases, there was a span of 13 bases. The CDR3 loop is CASTGQTNSNQPQHF. CDR3 DNA: TGTGCCAGCACCGGACAAACCAATAGCAATCAGCCCCAGCATTTT.

This clonotype was counted between two and nine times. V is TRBV14 and J is TRBJ1-3; 9 positions agree with TRBD1. Germline CDR1 SGHDN, CDR2 FVKESK. This CDR3 has 19 residues. The V segment lost 3 bases and the J segment 5 bases; nucleotides outside the gene matches: 17. The DNA of the CDR3 is TGTGCCAGCAGCCACCTAGGAGGACAGGGGACCACGATGAGAAACACCATATATTTT. It encodes CASSHLGGQGTTMRNTIYF.

This clonotype has more than one count but fewer than ten. The chain uses TRBV7-8 and TRBJ1-5; 8 bases are a match to TRBD1. Germline V gene sequence: CDR1 SGHVS, CDR2 FQNEAQ. CDR3 length: 18 amino acids. The V and J ends lost 3 bases and 1 base, in that order; junction bases with no gene match: 11. The CDR3 DNA reads as TGTGCCAGCAGCTTCCGAGGGACAGGAGTATCAAGCAATCAGCCCCAGCATTTT. Its protein product is CASSFRGTGVSSNQPQHF.